This T cell receptor beta chain emerged from a study of CD8 T cells in ankylosing spondylitis. Germline values: CDR1 SGDLS, CDR2 YYNGEE. Trimming removed 4 bases at V and 4 bases at J, with 19 bases between. The CDR3 has 16 residues. TCRdb reanalysed the 5' RACE reads using MiXCR and keeps one entry per CDR3 protein. The repertoire holds a few hundred thousand distinct CDR3 sequences, with approximately 20% as singletons. The specimen sequenced was blood, either unsorted or a sorted T cell fraction (not recorded which). The receptor's source is a male donor with ankylosing spondylitis or in good health (not recorded which). This chain uses TRBV9 with TRBJ2-3; a possible D gene is TRBD2 (7 bases). CDR3 loop: CASSTWGGGGADTQYF. Here the CDR3 DNA reads TGTGCCAGCAGCACCTGGGGGGGCGGTGGTGCAGATACGCAGTATTTT.